This T cell receptor (beta chain) was captured by sequencing in a study of beta chain features in type 1 diabetes. The entirety of the isolated RNA underwent reverse transcription, so expressed TCRB transcripts were sequenced. The table came from immunoSEQ multiplex PCR; TCRdb's copy has only in-frame clones and leaves some out. The sample carries 620,000 or so clones, around a sixth recorded once. This clone has more than one count but fewer than ten. Per germline, CDR1 SQVTM and CDR2 ANQGSEA. This CDR3 has 13 residues. V was pared by 4 bases and J by 0 bases, with 10 bases between. This clonotype was sampled from a man younger than 35 in good health. V is TRBV29-1 and J is TRBJ2-7; TRBD1 might be the D (6 bases). Sequencing used naive CD4+ T cells from blood. CDR3 coding DNA: TGCAGCGTTGGGACAGCCTACTCCTACGAGCAGTACTTC. Translation gives CSVGTAYSYEQYF.